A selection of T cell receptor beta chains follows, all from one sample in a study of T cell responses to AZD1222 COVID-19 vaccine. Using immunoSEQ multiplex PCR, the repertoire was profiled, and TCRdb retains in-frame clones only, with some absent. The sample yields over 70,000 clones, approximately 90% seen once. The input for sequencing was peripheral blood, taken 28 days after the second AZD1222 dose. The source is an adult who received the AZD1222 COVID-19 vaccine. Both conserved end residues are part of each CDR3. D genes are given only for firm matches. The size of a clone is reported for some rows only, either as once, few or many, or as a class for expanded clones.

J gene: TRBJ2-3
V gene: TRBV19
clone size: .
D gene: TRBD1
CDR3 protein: CASRTGTGSYPDTQYF
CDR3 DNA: TGTGCCAGTAGGACCGGGACAGGGTCTTACCCAGATACGCAGTATTTT

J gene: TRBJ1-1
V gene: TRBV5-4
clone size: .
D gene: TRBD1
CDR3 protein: CASSAVRQGGTEAFF
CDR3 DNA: TGTGCCAGCAGTGCCGTTCGACAGGGGGGCACTGAAGCTTTCTTT

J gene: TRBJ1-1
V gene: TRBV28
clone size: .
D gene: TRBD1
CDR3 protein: CASSAGGGQGIPEAFF
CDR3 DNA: TGTGCCAGCAGTGCCGGGGGGGGACAGGGTATCCCTGAAGCTTTCTTT

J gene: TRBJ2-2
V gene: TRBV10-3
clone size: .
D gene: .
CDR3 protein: CAISEKGGAITGELFF
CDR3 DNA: TGTGCCATCAGTGAGAAAGGGGGGGCCATCACCGGGGAGCTGTTTTTT

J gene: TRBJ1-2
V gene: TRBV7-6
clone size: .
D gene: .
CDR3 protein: CASSSNEYRRNFNYGYTF
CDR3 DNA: TGTGCCAGCAGCTCGAATGAGTACAGGCGGAACTTTAACTATGGCTACACCTTC

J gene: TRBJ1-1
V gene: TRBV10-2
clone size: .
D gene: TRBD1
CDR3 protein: CASSYGTGRAFF
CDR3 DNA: TGCGCCAGCTCGTACGGGACAGGGCGGGCTTTCTTT

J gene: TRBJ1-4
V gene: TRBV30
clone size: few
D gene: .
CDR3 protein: CAWSVDWDEKLFF
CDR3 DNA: TGTGCCTGGAGTGTAGACTGGGATGAAAAACTGTTTTTT

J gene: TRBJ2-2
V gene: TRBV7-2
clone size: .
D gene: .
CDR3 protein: CASSLGHYTGELFF
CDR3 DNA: TGTGCCAGCAGCTTAGGTCACTACACCGGGGAGCTGTTTTTT

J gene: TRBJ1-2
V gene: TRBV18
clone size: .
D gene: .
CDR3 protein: CASSPFLDGNYGYTF
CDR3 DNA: TGTGCCAGCTCACCGTTTTTGGACGGGAACTATGGCTACACCTTC

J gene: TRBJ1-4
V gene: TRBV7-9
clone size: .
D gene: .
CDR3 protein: CASSHTPAGGEKLFF
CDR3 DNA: TGTGCCAGCAGCCATACCCCCGCAGGTGGGGAAAAACTGTTTTTT

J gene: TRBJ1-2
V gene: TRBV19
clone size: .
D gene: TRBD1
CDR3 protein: CASSPWTGFYGYTF
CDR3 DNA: TGTGCCAGTAGTCCCTGGACAGGGTTCTATGGCTACACCTTC

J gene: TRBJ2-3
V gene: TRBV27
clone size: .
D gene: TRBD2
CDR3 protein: CASSLTPQAGVTDTQYF
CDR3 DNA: TGTGCCAGCAGTTTAACCCCTCAAGCGGGGGTCACAGATACGCAGTATTTT

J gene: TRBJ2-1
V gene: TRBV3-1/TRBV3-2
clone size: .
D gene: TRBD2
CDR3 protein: CASGQRGAHNEQFF
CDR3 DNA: TGTGCCAGCGGGCAGCGGGGGGCCCACAATGAGCAGTTCTTC

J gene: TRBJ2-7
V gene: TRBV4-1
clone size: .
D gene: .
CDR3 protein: CASSQDYGSPYEQYF
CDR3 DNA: TGCGCCAGCAGCCAAGATTATGGCAGTCCCTACGAGCAGTACTTC

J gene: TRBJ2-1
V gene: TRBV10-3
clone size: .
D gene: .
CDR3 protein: CATEGIVGNEQFF
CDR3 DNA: TGTGCCACGGAAGGGATAGTAGGCAATGAGCAGTTCTTC

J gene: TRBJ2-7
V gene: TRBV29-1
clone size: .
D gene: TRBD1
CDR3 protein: CSVVPGGGEQYF
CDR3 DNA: TGCAGCGTTGTACCAGGGGGCGGAGAGCAGTACTTC

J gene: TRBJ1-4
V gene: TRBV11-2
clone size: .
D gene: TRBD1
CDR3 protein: CASSLGGQSNEKLFF
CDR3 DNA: TGTGCCAGCAGCTTAGGGGGACAGAGTAATGAAAAACTGTTTTTT

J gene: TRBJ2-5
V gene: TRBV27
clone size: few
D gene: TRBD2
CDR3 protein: CASSGLAGGQETQYF
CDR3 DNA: TGTGCCAGCAGCGGACTAGCGGGGGGGCAAGAGACCCAGTACTTC

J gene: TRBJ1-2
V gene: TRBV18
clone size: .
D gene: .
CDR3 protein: CASSPEWGDYGYTF
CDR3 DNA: TGTGCCAGCTCACCGGAGTGGGGGGACTATGGCTACACCTTC

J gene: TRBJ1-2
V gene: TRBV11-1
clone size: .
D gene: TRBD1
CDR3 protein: CASSLERDSYGYTF
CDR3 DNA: TGTGCCAGCAGCTTAGAACGGGACAGCTATGGCTACACCTTC

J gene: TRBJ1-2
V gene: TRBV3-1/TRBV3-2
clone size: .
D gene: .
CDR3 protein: CASSQETTGLKYGYTF
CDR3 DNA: TGTGCCAGCAGCCAAGAGACTACGGGGCTCAAATATGGCTACACCTTC

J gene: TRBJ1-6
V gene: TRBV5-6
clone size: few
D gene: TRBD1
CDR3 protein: CASSTNPTGVNSPLHF
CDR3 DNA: TGTGCCAGCAGCACGAACCCCACAGGGGTCAATTCACCCCTCCACTTT

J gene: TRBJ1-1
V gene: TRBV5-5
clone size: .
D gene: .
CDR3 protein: CASSLSAGAWGTEAFF
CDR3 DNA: TGTGCCAGCAGCTTGTCAGCAGGGGCGTGGGGCACTGAAGCTTTCTTT

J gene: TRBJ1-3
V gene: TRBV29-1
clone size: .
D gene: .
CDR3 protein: CSAGESGNTIYF
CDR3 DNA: TGCAGCGCAGGGGAATCTGGAAACACCATATATTTT

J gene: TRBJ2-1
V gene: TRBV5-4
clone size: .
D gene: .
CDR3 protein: CASSLDMSSYNEQFF
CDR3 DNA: TGTGCCAGCAGCCTGGACATGAGCTCCTACAATGAGCAGTTCTTC

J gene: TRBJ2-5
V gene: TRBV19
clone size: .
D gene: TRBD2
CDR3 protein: CASGQGTSGGRETQYF
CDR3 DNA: TGTGCCAGTGGGCAGGGGACTAGCGGGGGCCGGGAGACCCAGTACTTC

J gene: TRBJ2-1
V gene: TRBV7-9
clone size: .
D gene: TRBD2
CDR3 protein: CASTAGERVEQFF
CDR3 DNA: TGTGCCAGCACGGCGGGGGAGCGCGTTGAGCAGTTCTTC

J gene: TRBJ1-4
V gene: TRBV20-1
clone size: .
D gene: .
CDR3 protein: CSASTPTNEKLFF
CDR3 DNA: TGCAGTGCTAGTACCCCCACTAATGAAAAACTGTTTTTT

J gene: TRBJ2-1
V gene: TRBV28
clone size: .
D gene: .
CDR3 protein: CASSLYPGEQFF
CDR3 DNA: TGTGCCAGCAGTTTATACCCTGGTGAGCAGTTCTTC

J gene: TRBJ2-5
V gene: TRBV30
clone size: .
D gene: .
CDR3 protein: CAWSGVVSDETQYF
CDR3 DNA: TGTGCCTGGAGCGGGGTGGTGTCCGACGAGACCCAGTACTTC

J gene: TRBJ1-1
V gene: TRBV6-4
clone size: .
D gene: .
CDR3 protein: CASSEDTENTEAFF
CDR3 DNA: TGTGCCAGCAGTGAAGACACAGAGAACACTGAAGCTTTCTTT

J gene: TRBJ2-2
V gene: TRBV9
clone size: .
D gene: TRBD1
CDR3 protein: CASSVSQGAGELFF
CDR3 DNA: TGTGCCAGCAGCGTCTCCCAGGGGGCCGGGGAGCTGTTTTTT

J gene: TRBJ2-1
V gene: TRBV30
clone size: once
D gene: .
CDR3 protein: CAWRYQGIVFEQFF
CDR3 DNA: TGTGCCTGGAGGTACCAGGGAATCGTATTTGAGCAGTTCTTC

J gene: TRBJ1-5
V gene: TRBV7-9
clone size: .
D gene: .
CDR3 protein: CASSPQGSRNQPQHF
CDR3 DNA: TGTGCCAGCAGCCCCCAGGGGTCGCGCAATCAGCCCCAGCATTTT

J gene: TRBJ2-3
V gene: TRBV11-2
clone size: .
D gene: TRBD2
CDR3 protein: CASSLVAGAYTDTQYF
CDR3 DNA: TGTGCCAGCAGCTTAGTAGCGGGGGCGTACACAGATACGCAGTATTTT

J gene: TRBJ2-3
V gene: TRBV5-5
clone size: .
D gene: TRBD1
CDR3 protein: CASSYVQGASTDTQYF
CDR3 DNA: TGTGCCAGCAGTTATGTACAGGGGGCTTCCACAGATACGCAGTATTTT

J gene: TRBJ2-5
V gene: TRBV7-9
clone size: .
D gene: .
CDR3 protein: CASSLVSPPAETQYF
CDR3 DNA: TGTGCCAGCAGCTTAGTTTCCCCTCCGGCAGAGACCCAGTACTTC

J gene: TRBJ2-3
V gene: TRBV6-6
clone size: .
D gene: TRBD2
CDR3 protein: CASSYPTRTSGGRQQSTDTQYF
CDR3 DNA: TGTGCCAGCAGCTATCCCACTAGGACTAGCGGGGGGAGACAACAAAGCACAGATACGCAGTATTTT

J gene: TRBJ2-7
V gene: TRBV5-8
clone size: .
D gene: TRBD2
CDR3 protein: CASSLVLAAESYEQYF
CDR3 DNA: TGTGCCAGCAGCTTGGTACTAGCGGCAGAATCCTACGAGCAGTACTTC

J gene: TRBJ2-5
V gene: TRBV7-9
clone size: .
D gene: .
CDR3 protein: CASSLELLEIETQYF
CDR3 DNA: TGTGCCAGCAGCTTAGAGTTGTTAGAAATAGAGACCCAGTACTTC